These T cell receptor beta chains were read from a single sample in a study of CD8+ T cells in alopecia areata. The data were produced by immunoSEQ multiplex PCR, yet TCRdb's version contains in-frame clones alone and is incomplete. The data show 150,000 or so clones, with more than 45% seen just once and about 6.8% held by the top ten. The sample comprised CD4+ T cells sorted from blood. The receptors stem from a human donor with alopecia areata. CDR3s include the opening cysteine and the closing phenylalanine or tryptophan. The D gene is left open where the match is weak. Clone size is given for some rows only: seen once, a few or many times, or a class if the clone is expanded.

v_gene: TRBV28; abundance: -; j_gene: TRBJ1-1; d_gene: -; CDR3aa: CASSGSVGGLTEAFF; CDR3nt: TGTGCCAGCAGTGGATCGGTTGGGGGATTGACTGAAGCTTTCTTT
v_gene: TRBV28; abundance: -; j_gene: TRBJ2-3; d_gene: TRBD2; CDR3aa: CASSIPGLAGGKDTQYF; CDR3nt: TGTGCCAGCAGTATACCGGGACTAGCCGGAGGGAAAGATACGCAGTATTTT
v_gene: TRBV28; abundance: -; j_gene: TRBJ2-7; d_gene: -; CDR3aa: CASRDSTSYEQYF; CDR3nt: TGTGCCAGCAGGGACAGCACATCCTACGAGCAGTACTTC
v_gene: TRBV27; abundance: -; j_gene: TRBJ2-3; d_gene: -; CDR3aa: CASSPFRLSTDTQYF; CDR3nt: TGTGCCAGCAGTCCGTTTCGTCTCAGCACAGATACGCAGTATTTT
v_gene: TRBV15; abundance: -; j_gene: TRBJ2-1; d_gene: TRBD2; CDR3aa: CATSRSLGLAGGNNEQFF; CDR3nt: TGTGCCACCAGCAGGTCCCTGGGACTAGCGGGAGGGAACAATGAGCAGTTCTTC
v_gene: TRBV30; abundance: -; j_gene: TRBJ2-7; d_gene: TRBD1; CDR3aa: CAWAKGQGQLRSYEQYF; CDR3nt: TGTGCCTGGGCGAAAGGACAGGGGCAACTTAGATCCTACGAGCAGTACTTC
v_gene: TRBV29-1; abundance: few; j_gene: TRBJ1-1; d_gene: TRBD1; CDR3aa: CSAGQGGNTEAFF; CDR3nt: TGCAGCGCGGGACAGGGGGGGAACACTGAAGCTTTCTTT
v_gene: TRBV28; abundance: -; j_gene: TRBJ2-5; d_gene: TRBD2; CDR3aa: CASSSGTSGRYQETQYF; CDR3nt: TGTGCCAGCAGTTCCGGGACTAGCGGGAGGTACCAAGAGACCCAGTACTTC
v_gene: TRBV28; abundance: few; j_gene: TRBJ2-5; d_gene: -; CDR3aa: CASSRLGRETQYF; CDR3nt: TGTGCCAGCAGCCGGTTAGGGCGGGAGACCCAGTACTTC
v_gene: TRBV29-1; abundance: -; j_gene: TRBJ1-1; d_gene: -; CDR3aa: CSVVSRGPNTEAFF; CDR3nt: TGCAGCGTTGTAAGCAGGGGACCGAACACTGAAGCTTTCTTT
v_gene: TRBV30; abundance: -; j_gene: TRBJ2-1; d_gene: TRBD1; CDR3aa: CAWNSGGGNEQFF; CDR3nt: TGTGCCTGGAACTCAGGGGGTGGCAATGAGCAGTTCTTC
v_gene: TRBV30; abundance: -; j_gene: TRBJ2-7; d_gene: -; CDR3aa: CAWSASLWQAYEQYF; CDR3nt: TGTGCCTGGAGCGCGAGTCTGTGGCAGGCCTACGAGCAGTACTTC
v_gene: TRBV6-1; abundance: once; j_gene: TRBJ1-1; d_gene: -; CDR3aa: CASERGLGENTEAFF; CDR3nt: TGTGCCAGCGAGAGGGGACTGGGGGAGAACACTGAAGCTTTCTTT
v_gene: TRBV5-1; abundance: once; j_gene: TRBJ1-1; d_gene: TRBD1; CDR3aa: CASSPDRGLQTNEAFF; CDR3nt: TGCGCCAGCAGCCCGGATAGGGGGCTCCAGACGAATGAAGCTTTCTTT
v_gene: TRBV27; abundance: -; j_gene: TRBJ1-1; d_gene: -; CDR3aa: CASTGYGKNTEAFF; CDR3nt: TGTGCCAGCACGGGATACGGGAAGAACACTGAAGCTTTCTTT
v_gene: TRBV30; abundance: -; j_gene: TRBJ2-6; d_gene: -; CDR3aa: CAAVRESISGANVLTF; CDR3nt: TGTGCGGCGGTCAGGGAGTCTATCTCTGGGGCCAACGTCCTGACTTTC
v_gene: TRBV29-1; abundance: few; j_gene: TRBJ1-4; d_gene: TRBD1; CDR3aa: CSVFGTGRTNEKLFF; CDR3nt: TGCAGCGTTTTCGGGACAGGGCGGACTAATGAAAAACTGTTTTTT
v_gene: TRBV11-2; abundance: -; j_gene: TRBJ2-1; d_gene: -; CDR3aa: CASSRNEQFF; CDR3nt: TGTGCCAGCAGCCGCAATGAGCAGTTCTTC
v_gene: TRBV7-9; abundance: few; j_gene: TRBJ2-1; d_gene: -; CDR3aa: CASSLRGGYNEQFF; CDR3nt: TGTGCCAGCAGCCTTCGGGGAGGTTACAATGAGCAGTTCTTC
v_gene: TRBV27; abundance: -; j_gene: TRBJ2-6; d_gene: -; CDR3aa: CASSWKPYASGANVLTF; CDR3nt: TGTGCCAGCAGTTGGAAGCCGTACGCCTCTGGGGCCAACGTCCTGACTTTC
v_gene: TRBV25-1; abundance: -; j_gene: TRBJ1-4; d_gene: -; CDR3aa: CASSDAVGQAEKLFF; CDR3nt: TGTGCCAGCAGTGACGCAGTAGGGCAGGCTGAAAAACTGTTTTTT
v_gene: TRBV6-5; abundance: -; j_gene: TRBJ1-1; d_gene: -; CDR3aa: CASSYLYTNTEAFF; CDR3nt: TGTGCCAGCAGTTACCTGTATACGAACACTGAAGCTTTCTTT
v_gene: TRBV18; abundance: -; j_gene: TRBJ2-7; d_gene: -; CDR3aa: CASSPSRPSYEQYF; CDR3nt: TGTGCCAGCTCACCATCAAGACCATCCTACGAGCAGTACTTC
v_gene: TRBV5-4; abundance: -; j_gene: TRBJ2-7; d_gene: TRBD2; CDR3aa: CASSSRAGGNYEQYF; CDR3nt: TGTGCCAGCAGCTCAAGAGCGGGAGGGAACTACGAGCAGTACTTC
v_gene: TRBV15; abundance: -; j_gene: TRBJ2-2; d_gene: -; CDR3aa: CATSRVVGATNTGELFF; CDR3nt: TGTGCCACCAGCAGAGTCGTGGGCGCGACGAACACCGGGGAGCTGTTTTTT
v_gene: TRBV5-1; abundance: -; j_gene: TRBJ1-2; d_gene: -; CDR3aa: CASSPGLNYGYTF; CDR3nt: TGCGCCTCAAGCCCAGGCCTCAACTATGGCTACACCTTC
v_gene: TRBV27; abundance: -; j_gene: TRBJ2-3; d_gene: TRBD2; CDR3aa: CARPGLAGLTDTQYF; CDR3nt: TGTGCCAGACCCGGATTAGCGGGCCTCACAGATACGCAGTATTTT
v_gene: TRBV30; abundance: -; j_gene: TRBJ1-1; d_gene: -; CDR3aa: CAWSQRNTEAFF; CDR3nt: TGTGCCTGGAGTCAAAGGAACACTGAAGCTTTCTTT
v_gene: TRBV29-1; abundance: -; j_gene: TRBJ2-3; d_gene: TRBD2; CDR3aa: CSVVFGLAVTDTQYF; CDR3nt: TGCAGCGTTGTATTCGGGCTAGCGGTCACAGATACGCAGTATTTT
v_gene: TRBV28; abundance: few; j_gene: TRBJ2-1; d_gene: -; CDR3aa: CASSLSGPLSGGDEQFF; CDR3nt: TGTGCCAGCAGTTTATCGGGCCCCCTCTCCGGCGGCGATGAGCAGTTCTTC
v_gene: TRBV19; abundance: -; j_gene: TRBJ2-1; d_gene: TRBD2; CDR3aa: CASSYALAYEQFF; CDR3nt: TGTGCCAGTAGTTATGCACTAGCGTATGAGCAGTTCTTC
v_gene: TRBV5-1; abundance: -; j_gene: TRBJ2-1; d_gene: -; CDR3aa: CASSLVGQIYNEQFF; CDR3nt: TGCGCCAGCAGCTTGGTAGGACAAATCTACAATGAGCAGTTCTTC
v_gene: TRBV30; abundance: -; j_gene: TRBJ2-1; d_gene: TRBD1; CDR3aa: CAWSPGTGGVAGQFF; CDR3nt: TGTGCCTGGAGCCCCGGGACAGGAGGGGTAGCTGGGCAGTTCTTC
v_gene: TRBV4-1; abundance: -; j_gene: TRBJ2-1; d_gene: -; CDR3aa: CASSLLSSGGYDEQFF; CDR3nt: TGCGCCAGCAGCCTCCTATCGAGTGGAGGTTACGACGAGCAGTTCTTC
v_gene: TRBV7-8; abundance: few; j_gene: TRBJ2-3; d_gene: TRBD2; CDR3aa: CASSLGFRGGSTDTQYF; CDR3nt: TGTGCCAGCAGCTTAGGGTTCCGGGGAGGGTCCACAGATACGCAGTATTTT
v_gene: TRBV29-1; abundance: few; j_gene: TRBJ1-1; d_gene: -; CDR3aa: CSVRSGLQEAEAFF; CDR3nt: TGCAGCGTTAGAAGCGGACTCCAGGAAGCTGAAGCTTTCTTT
v_gene: TRBV29-1; abundance: few; j_gene: TRBJ2-7; d_gene: TRBD1; CDR3aa: CSASPGQSYEQYF; CDR3nt: TGCAGCGCTAGTCCGGGACAGTCGTACGAGCAGTACTTC
v_gene: TRBV29-1; abundance: few; j_gene: TRBJ1-2; d_gene: -; CDR3aa: CSVAGGNYGYTF; CDR3nt: TGCAGCGTTGCCGGGGGTAACTATGGCTACACCTTC
v_gene: TRBV5-1; abundance: -; j_gene: TRBJ2-3; d_gene: TRBD2; CDR3aa: CASSYGSGTSIDTQYF; CDR3nt: TGCGCCAGCAGCTACGGATCGGGGACTAGCATCGATACGCAGTATTTT
v_gene: TRBV5-6; abundance: -; j_gene: TRBJ2-2; d_gene: TRBD2; CDR3aa: CASSLTSGSSGGELFF; CDR3nt: TGTGCCAGCAGCTTGACTAGCGGGAGCAGTGGCGGGGAGCTGTTTTTT
v_gene: TRBV6-5; abundance: -; j_gene: TRBJ1-2; d_gene: TRBD1; CDR3aa: CASSYSPGQGRGYTF; CDR3nt: TGTGCCAGCAGTTACTCACCGGGACAGGGTCGTGGCTACACCTTC
v_gene: TRBV28; abundance: -; j_gene: TRBJ2-5; d_gene: -; CDR3aa: CASSRKKETQYF; CDR3nt: TGTGCCAGCAGTAGAAAAAAAGAGACCCAGTACTTC
v_gene: TRBV5-1; abundance: once; j_gene: TRBJ2-7; d_gene: TRBD1; CDR3aa: CASSVTGTGDYEQYF; CDR3nt: TGCGCCAGCAGCGTTACCGGGACAGGGGATTACGAGCAGTACTTC
v_gene: TRBV6-5; abundance: -; j_gene: TRBJ2-7; d_gene: TRBD1; CDR3aa: CASRLGQGITYEQYF; CDR3nt: TGTGCCAGCAGGCTGGGACAGGGGATCACCTACGAGCAGTACTTC
v_gene: TRBV7-6; abundance: -; j_gene: TRBJ2-6; d_gene: -; CDR3aa: CASSSSGANVLTF; CDR3nt: TGTGCCAGCAGTTCATCTGGGGCCAACGTCCTGACTTTC
v_gene: TRBV12-5; abundance: -; j_gene: TRBJ2-5; d_gene: -; CDR3aa: CASGLPSGVGTQYF; CDR3nt: TGTGCTAGTGGTCTCCCCTCGGGGGTGGGGACCCAGTACTTC
v_gene: TRBV30; abundance: -; j_gene: TRBJ1-2; d_gene: -; CDR3aa: CAWRRDRPYTF; CDR3nt: TGTGCCTGGAGGAGAGACAGGCCCTACACCTTC
v_gene: TRBV28; abundance: -; j_gene: TRBJ2-7; d_gene: TRBD2; CDR3aa: CASSVGLAGGAGYEQYF; CDR3nt: TGTGCCAGCAGTGTCGGACTAGCGGGAGGCGCTGGGTACGAGCAGTACTTC
v_gene: TRBV19; abundance: few; j_gene: TRBJ2-6; d_gene: -; CDR3aa: CASRNGGANVLTF; CDR3nt: TGTGCCAGTAGGAATGGGGGGGCCAACGTCCTGACTTTC
v_gene: TRBV2; abundance: few; j_gene: TRBJ2-2; d_gene: -; CDR3aa: CASSEAMYENTGELFF; CDR3nt: TGTGCCAGCAGTGAAGCTATGTATGAGAACACCGGGGAGCTGTTTTTT
v_gene: TRBV4-1; abundance: -; j_gene: TRBJ2-3; d_gene: -; CDR3aa: CASSQHTDTQYF; CDR3nt: TGCGCCAGCAGCCAACACACAGATACGCAGTATTTT
v_gene: TRBV5-1; abundance: -; j_gene: TRBJ2-1; d_gene: -; CDR3aa: CASRGRNNEQFF; CDR3nt: TGCGCCAGCAGGGGGAGGAACAATGAGCAGTTCTTC
v_gene: TRBV27; abundance: few; j_gene: TRBJ2-7; d_gene: -; CDR3aa: CASSQTSLLSYEQYF; CDR3nt: TGTGCCAGCAGCCAAACTAGCCTCTTGTCCTACGAGCAGTACTTC
v_gene: TRBV9; abundance: -; j_gene: TRBJ1-2; d_gene: -; CDR3aa: CASSVKSGPGYGYTF; CDR3nt: TGTGCCAGCAGCGTAAAATCTGGGCCCGGCTATGGCTACACCTTC
v_gene: TRBV5-1; abundance: -; j_gene: TRBJ2-7; d_gene: -; CDR3aa: CASSPYSSYEQYF; CDR3nt: TGCGCCAGCAGCCCTTACAGTTCCTACGAGCAGTACTTC
v_gene: TRBV7-9; abundance: -; j_gene: TRBJ2-1; d_gene: -; CDR3aa: CASSLTYNEQFF; CDR3nt: TGTGCCAGCAGCTTGACATACAATGAGCAGTTCTTC